A selection of T cell receptor beta chains follows, all from one sample in a study of Graves' ophthalmopathy and Graves' hyperthyroidism. TCRdb re-analysed the multiplex PCR reads in MiXCR, keeping a single row per CDR3 protein. This table has just over 400,000 distinct CDR3 sequences, 20% to 25% appearing once. The sequenced sample consisted of peripheral blood. These receptors were obtained from a woman under 30 with stable Graves' hyperthyroidism. CDR3s include the opening cysteine and the closing phenylalanine or tryptophan. D genes are given only for firm matches. Size is stated for part of the rows, as once, few or many counts, or as a class when the clone is expanded.

clone size	V gene	J gene	D gene	CDR3 protein	CDR3 DNA
.	TRBV10-3	TRBJ1-2	.	CATGGRSGYTF	TGTGCCACCGGCGGTCGATCGGGCTACACCTTC
many	TRBV5-1	TRBJ2-7	TRBD2	CASSLSPSSGRSYEQYF	TGCGCCAGCAGCCTATCTCCCTCTAGCGGGAGGTCCTACGAGCAGTACTTC
.	TRBV19	TRBJ1-5	.	CASSTPGGMGNQPQHF	TGTGCCAGTAGTACCCCCGGGGGGATGGGCAATCAGCCCCAGCATTTT
many	TRBV25-1	TRBJ1-5	.	CASSGTGKITRYSNQPQHF	TGTGCCAGCAGTGGTACAGGGAAAATTACCCGATATAGCAATCAGCCCCAGCATTTT
few	TRBV12-5	TRBJ2-2	.	CASGVRRVTGELFF	TGTGCTAGTGGTGTGAGACGGGTCACCGGGGAGCTGTTTTTT
many	TRBV2	TRBJ1-2	.	CASSEFRDRGYTF	TGTGCCAGCAGCGAATTTCGGGATCGTGGCTACACCTTC
many	TRBV28	TRBJ1-1	.	CASSLGPPHTEAFF	TGTGCCAGCAGTTTGGGGCCTCCTCACACTGAAGCTTTCTTT
many	TRBV12-3/TRBV12-4	TRBJ1-1	.	CASSFREETEAFF	TGTGCCAGCAGTTTTAGGGAAGAGACTGAAGCTTTCTTT
many	TRBV2	TRBJ2-5	.	CASSEKTQYF	TGTGCCAGCAGTGAGAAGACCCAGTACTTC
many	TRBV7-3	TRBJ2-5	.	CASSPRHWETQYF	TGTGCCAGCAGCCCCCGACATTGGGAGACCCAGTACTTC
many	TRBV14	TRBJ2-2	.	CASSSRTRPTGELFF	TGTGCCAGCTCCTCGAGGACAAGACCCACCGGGGAGCTGTTTTTT
many	TRBV11-2	TRBJ2-5	.	CASSLRTGLAQETQYF	TGTGCCAGCAGCTTAAGGACGGGACTCGCACAAGAGACCCAGTACTTC
many	TRBV6-1	TRBJ2-5	.	CASSPDRINQETQYF	TGTGCCAGCAGTCCTGACAGGATAAACCAAGAGACCCAGTACTTC
many	TRBV2	TRBJ2-2	.	CASQTTSTGELFF	TGTGCCAGCCAGACTACGTCCACCGGGGAGCTGTTTTTT
many	TRBV15	TRBJ2-7	TRBD1	CATSSGQGAPYEQYF	TGTGCCACCAGCAGCGGACAGGGGGCCCCCTACGAGCAGTACTTC
.	TRBV28	TRBJ2-5	.	CASSSRRGGTETQYF	TGTGCCAGCAGTTCGCGCCGGGGAGGAACGGAGACCCAGTACTTC
.	TRBV12-3/TRBV12-4	TRBJ1-2	.	CASSLRPISDYGYTF	TGTGCCAGCAGTTTGCGGCCGATCAGTGACTATGGCTACACCTTC
many	TRBV7-8	TRBJ2-2	.	CASNQGLNTGELFF	TGTGCCAGCAATCAGGGCCTGAACACCGGGGAGCTGTTTTTT
few	TRBV19	TRBJ2-2	.	CASSSGLGAVNTGELFF	TGTGCCAGTAGTTCCGGATTAGGGGCGGTTAACACCGGGGAGCTGTTTTTT
many	TRBV2	TRBJ1-5	TRBD1	CASTDDRGNQPQHF	TGTGCCAGCACTGACGACAGGGGAAATCAGCCCCAGCATTTT
few	TRBV5-1	TRBJ1-2	TRBD1	CASSLDTGGNYGYTF	TGCGCCAGCAGCTTGGATACAGGGGGTAACTATGGCTACACCTTC
many	TRBV7-2	TRBJ2-5	TRBD2	CASSLAPRGGGTQETQYF	TGTGCCAGCAGCTTAGCTCCTCGGGGGGGAGGGACCCAAGAGACCCAGTACTTC
.	TRBV7-2	TRBJ2-5	TRBD2	CASSLSSGGARETQYF	TGTGCCAGCAGCTTGTCTAGCGGGGGGGCCCGAGAGACCCAGTACTTC
.	TRBV6-5	TRBJ2-6	.	CASSYAGTLSGANVLTF	TGTGCCAGCAGTTACGCGGGAACTCTCTCTGGGGCCAACGTCCTGACTTTC
many	TRBV12-3/TRBV12-4	TRBJ2-5	TRBD2	CASSTLAGGKETQYF	TGTGCCAGCAGTACACTAGCGGGAGGGAAAGAGACCCAGTACTTC
many	TRBV12-5	TRBJ1-1	TRBD1	CASGRGPPNTEAFF	TGTGCTAGTGGCAGGGGGCCCCCGAACACTGAAGCTTTCTTT
many	TRBV30	TRBJ2-7	TRBD1	CAWSETGGWGSYEQYF	TGTGCCTGGAGTGAAACAGGGGGCTGGGGCTCCTACGAGCAGTACTTC
many	TRBV14	TRBJ2-5	.	CASSQVRGKRGETQYF	TGTGCCAGCAGCCAGGTCCGGGGCAAGAGAGGAGAGACCCAGTACTTC
many	TRBV29-1	TRBJ1-3	.	CSVEGRAPSGNTIYF	TGCAGCGTTGAAGGAAGGGCACCCTCTGGAAACACCATATATTTT
many	TRBV7-9	TRBJ2-7	.	CASSLAAGSSHEQYF	TGTGCCAGCAGCTTAGCGGCAGGGTCGTCCCACGAGCAGTACTTC
many	TRBV6-1	TRBJ2-2	TRBD1	CVSMDRDTGELFF	TGTGTCAGCATGGACAGGGACACCGGGGAGCTGTTTTTT
few	TRBV7-2	TRBJ2-7	TRBD2	CASSLASGSFYEQYF	TGTGCCAGCAGCTTAGCTAGCGGGAGTTTTTACGAGCAGTACTTC